Listed below are T cell receptor beta chains from one sample, sequenced in a study of cytotoxic CD8 clonotypes in ibrutinib-treated CLL. Profiled with immunoSEQ multiplex PCR; TCRdb holds only in-frame clones, not every one. The table includes 35,000 to 40,000 clones, 71% detected once. Sequenced here: PBMCs, sampled at disease progression, from a patient treated with ibrutinib. The receptor set was obtained from a human donor with chronic lymphocytic leukemia. Each CDR3 is given with its conserved first and last residue. Each record gives: CDR3 DNA, CDR3 protein, CDR3 length, clone size, V gene, J gene, D gene. A D gene is named only where the DNA matches it firmly. The size field is filled for only some rows; it gives once, few, many or a size class.

CDR3 DNA: TGTGCCAGCAGTTACTCTTGGGAACTCTCTGGAAACACCATATATTTT
CDR3 protein: CASSYSWELSGNTIYF
CDR3 length: 16
clone size: few
V gene: TRBV6-6
J gene: TRBJ1-3
D gene: -

CDR3 DNA: TGTGCCAGCAGCCCACAGGGATCCTATAATTCACCCCTCCACTTT
CDR3 protein: CASSPQGSYNSPLHF
CDR3 length: 15
clone size: -
V gene: TRBV5-8
J gene: TRBJ1-6
D gene: -

CDR3 DNA: TGTGCCAGCAGTCCTCCAGGGTATACTGAAGCTTTCTTT
CDR3 protein: CASSPPGYTEAFF
CDR3 length: 13
clone size: -
V gene: TRBV27
J gene: TRBJ1-1
D gene: -

CDR3 DNA: TGTGCCAGTAGTAAAGGACTAGCGGGGAACAATGAGCAGTTCTTC
CDR3 protein: CASSKGLAGNNEQFF
CDR3 length: 15
clone size: -
V gene: TRBV19
J gene: TRBJ2-1
D gene: TRBD2

CDR3 DNA: TGTGCCAGCAGCGTAGGTCCGGGAGTAGGGCACAATGAGCAGTTCTTC
CDR3 protein: CASSVGPGVGHNEQFF
CDR3 length: 16
clone size: -
V gene: TRBV9
J gene: TRBJ2-1
D gene: -

CDR3 DNA: TGCGCCAGCAGCTTGCTAGGCTCATTGAACACTGAAGCTTTCTTT
CDR3 protein: CASSLLGSLNTEAFF
CDR3 length: 15
clone size: -
V gene: TRBV5-1
J gene: TRBJ1-1
D gene: -

CDR3 DNA: TGTGCCAGCAGCTTAGATCGTCGTAACGAGCAGTACTTC
CDR3 protein: CASSLDRRNEQYF
CDR3 length: 13
clone size: few
V gene: TRBV7-9
J gene: TRBJ2-7
D gene: -

CDR3 DNA: TGTGCCACCAGCAGGGGAGTGACGGGCACTGAAGCTTTCTTT
CDR3 protein: CATSRGVTGTEAFF
CDR3 length: 14
clone size: -
V gene: TRBV15
J gene: TRBJ1-1
D gene: -

CDR3 DNA: TGTGCCAGCAGTTACGACAGTTACAATGAGCAGTTCTTC
CDR3 protein: CASSYDSYNEQFF
CDR3 length: 13
clone size: -
V gene: TRBV6-5
J gene: TRBJ2-1
D gene: -

CDR3 DNA: TGTGCCAGCAGCTTGGGGAGGGCGAACACCGGGGAGCTGTTTTTT
CDR3 protein: CASSLGRANTGELFF
CDR3 length: 15
clone size: -
V gene: TRBV5-5
J gene: TRBJ2-2
D gene: -

CDR3 DNA: TGTGCCAGTAATCAGGGGTCTCAAAGTCAGCCCCAGCATTTT
CDR3 protein: CASNQGSQSQPQHF
CDR3 length: 14
clone size: -
V gene: TRBV19
J gene: TRBJ1-5
D gene: -

CDR3 DNA: TGTGCCAGCAGCTTCGGGACAGGGTCTACCGGGCAGTACTTC
CDR3 protein: CASSFGTGSTGQYF
CDR3 length: 14
clone size: -
V gene: TRBV11-2
J gene: TRBJ2-7
D gene: TRBD1

CDR3 DNA: TGTGCCAGTAGTACCCGGGGGGCACATACGCAGTATTTT
CDR3 protein: CASSTRGAHTQYF
CDR3 length: 13
clone size: -
V gene: TRBV19
J gene: TRBJ2-3
D gene: -

CDR3 DNA: TGTGCCAGCAGCCAAGGGACAGGCAATCAGCCCCAGCATTTT
CDR3 protein: CASSQGTGNQPQHF
CDR3 length: 14
clone size: -
V gene: TRBV13
J gene: TRBJ1-5
D gene: TRBD1

CDR3 DNA: TGTGCCATCAGTGTGGAGGATAGCTCCTACGAGCAGTACTTC
CDR3 protein: CAISVEDSSYEQYF
CDR3 length: 14
clone size: -
V gene: TRBV10-3
J gene: TRBJ2-7
D gene: -

CDR3 DNA: TGCGCCAGCAGCGACAAACGACTAGCGGGGGGTTTCATCACAGATACGCAGTATTTT
CDR3 protein: CASSDKRLAGGFITDTQYF
CDR3 length: 19
clone size: once
V gene: TRBV5-1
J gene: TRBJ2-3
D gene: TRBD2

CDR3 DNA: TGTGCTAGTGGTTTGGTAGTAGGGACAGGGGGCTTGAGGCAGTACTTC
CDR3 protein: CASGLVVGTGGLRQYF
CDR3 length: 16
clone size: -
V gene: TRBV12-5
J gene: TRBJ2-7
D gene: TRBD1

CDR3 DNA: TGCGCCAGCAGCTTAGAGTTGGGACTAGCGGGAGCCCAAGAGACCCAGTACTTC
CDR3 protein: CASSLELGLAGAQETQYF
CDR3 length: 18
clone size: -
V gene: TRBV5-1
J gene: TRBJ2-5
D gene: TRBD2

CDR3 DNA: TGTGCCATCTCGAGCGGGACTGGGCCGGGGGAGCAGTTCTTC
CDR3 protein: CAISSGTGPGEQFF
CDR3 length: 14
clone size: -
V gene: TRBV6-1
J gene: TRBJ2-1
D gene: TRBD2

CDR3 DNA: TGTGCCAGCAGCGATACTGACCCCAATGAGCAGTTCTTC
CDR3 protein: CASSDTDPNEQFF
CDR3 length: 13
clone size: -
V gene: TRBV6-1
J gene: TRBJ2-1
D gene: -

CDR3 DNA: TGTGCCAGCAGCAGGGGTAGCGGGGGGGCTATGGATGAGCAGTTCTTC
CDR3 protein: CASSRGSGGAMDEQFF
CDR3 length: 16
clone size: -
V gene: TRBV5-4
J gene: TRBJ2-1
D gene: TRBD2

CDR3 DNA: TGTGCCAGCAGCCGACAGGGGGCGATACAAGATTCACCCCTCCACTTT
CDR3 protein: CASSRQGAIQDSPLHF
CDR3 length: 16
clone size: -
V gene: TRBV5-5
J gene: TRBJ1-6
D gene: TRBD1

CDR3 DNA: TGCGCCAGCAGCCGAGGGACAGGTACCCCCTACGAGCAGTACTTC
CDR3 protein: CASSRGTGTPYEQYF
CDR3 length: 15
clone size: -
V gene: TRBV4-1
J gene: TRBJ2-7
D gene: TRBD1

CDR3 DNA: TGTGCCAGCTCCCAGGGGGTCCATAGCAATCAGCCCCAGCATTTT
CDR3 protein: CASSQGVHSNQPQHF
CDR3 length: 15
clone size: -
V gene: TRBV6-5
J gene: TRBJ1-5
D gene: TRBD1

CDR3 DNA: TGCGCCAGCAGTGAACAGGGGCGGGGGACAGATACGCAGTATTTT
CDR3 protein: CASSEQGRGTDTQYF
CDR3 length: 15
clone size: few
V gene: TRBV10-1
J gene: TRBJ2-3
D gene: -

CDR3 DNA: TGCGCCAGCAGCTTCGGGAAGATTAACACTGAAGCTTTCTTT
CDR3 protein: CASSFGKINTEAFF
CDR3 length: 14
clone size: few
V gene: TRBV5-1
J gene: TRBJ1-1
D gene: -

CDR3 DNA: TGTGCCAGCAGGCCAGGGCCCCGGGGGGCCCAGTACTTC
CDR3 protein: CASRPGPRGAQYF
CDR3 length: 13
clone size: -
V gene: TRBV27
J gene: TRBJ2-5
D gene: TRBD2

CDR3 DNA: TGTGCCGGTAACAGGGCAGGGTCCTACGAGCAGTACTTC
CDR3 protein: CAGNRAGSYEQYF
CDR3 length: 13
clone size: -
V gene: TRBV2
J gene: TRBJ2-7
D gene: -

CDR3 DNA: TGCAGCGTTGAAGGGGCGACAGCGTCCGGCTACACCTTC
CDR3 protein: CSVEGATASGYTF
CDR3 length: 13
clone size: once
V gene: TRBV29-1
J gene: TRBJ1-2
D gene: -

CDR3 DNA: TGTGCCAGCTCACCAACCAGGGGAGGGGTCGATGGCTACACCTTC
CDR3 protein: CASSPTRGGVDGYTF
CDR3 length: 15
clone size: -
V gene: TRBV18
J gene: TRBJ1-2
D gene: -

CDR3 DNA: TGTGCCAGCAGCTTACCGGGACTAGGAAACAATGAGCAGTTCTTC
CDR3 protein: CASSLPGLGNNEQFF
CDR3 length: 15
clone size: -
V gene: TRBV5-6
J gene: TRBJ2-1
D gene: TRBD2

CDR3 DNA: TGTGCCAGCAGCGTAGGGTCTAGCGGGGGTTACCAAGAGACCCAGTACTTC
CDR3 protein: CASSVGSSGGYQETQYF
CDR3 length: 17
clone size: -
V gene: TRBV9
J gene: TRBJ2-5
D gene: TRBD2

CDR3 DNA: TGTGCCAGCAGCCCCCGTGGAGGGGGCAGGGAAAAACTGTTTTTT
CDR3 protein: CASSPRGGGREKLFF
CDR3 length: 15
clone size: -
V gene: TRBV11-2
J gene: TRBJ1-4
D gene: TRBD1

CDR3 DNA: TGCGCCAGCACTCCTGGCGGGGGCAGGGGTACGCAGTATTTT
CDR3 protein: CASTPGGGRGTQYF
CDR3 length: 14
clone size: -
V gene: TRBV4-1
J gene: TRBJ2-3
D gene: -

CDR3 DNA: TGTGCCAGCAGAGAGGGACCCGCCTACAATGAGCAGTTCTTC
CDR3 protein: CASREGPAYNEQFF
CDR3 length: 14
clone size: -
V gene: TRBV6-5
J gene: TRBJ2-1
D gene: -

CDR3 DNA: TGTGCTAGTGGTTCAGGGACTGGCCGGGAAGAGACCCAGTACTTC
CDR3 protein: CASGSGTGREETQYF
CDR3 length: 15
clone size: -
V gene: TRBV12-5
J gene: TRBJ2-5
D gene: -

CDR3 DNA: TGTGCCAGCAGCACTCAGGGTTGGACTAATGAAAAACTGTTTTTT
CDR3 protein: CASSTQGWTNEKLFF
CDR3 length: 15
clone size: -
V gene: TRBV11-2
J gene: TRBJ1-4
D gene: -

CDR3 DNA: TGCGCCAGCAGCTTGGCTCCCCTGGGGAACACTGAAGCTTTCTTT
CDR3 protein: CASSLAPLGNTEAFF
CDR3 length: 15
clone size: -
V gene: TRBV5-1
J gene: TRBJ1-1
D gene: -

CDR3 DNA: TGCGCCAGCAGCCAGCCGGGACAGGGAGGGTACGAGCAGTACTTC
CDR3 protein: CASSQPGQGGYEQYF
CDR3 length: 15
clone size: -
V gene: TRBV4-1
J gene: TRBJ2-7
D gene: TRBD1

CDR3 DNA: TGTGCCAGCAGCCTCCAGACTAGCGTGAGCTCCTACGAGCAGTACTTC
CDR3 protein: CASSLQTSVSSYEQYF
CDR3 length: 16
clone size: -
V gene: TRBV11-2
J gene: TRBJ2-7
D gene: TRBD2

CDR3 DNA: TGTGCCAGTAGTCTAAAAGACAGGGGGTTCCACGAGCAGTACTTC
CDR3 protein: CASSLKDRGFHEQYF
CDR3 length: 15
clone size: few
V gene: TRBV19
J gene: TRBJ2-7
D gene: TRBD1

CDR3 DNA: TGTGCCAGCACTCCAAGAAGGGGGGCAAGCAATCAGCCCCAGCATTTT
CDR3 protein: CASTPRRGASNQPQHF
CDR3 length: 16
clone size: -
V gene: TRBV28
J gene: TRBJ1-5
D gene: -

CDR3 DNA: TGTGCCAGCCGAAGGACGGGACGCGGTGCTTTCTTT
CDR3 protein: CASRRTGRGAFF
CDR3 length: 12
clone size: once
V gene: TRBV27
J gene: TRBJ1-1
D gene: -

CDR3 DNA: TGCGCCAGCAGCTTGGGGACAGGGGGCGGCTACGAGCAGTACTTC
CDR3 protein: CASSLGTGGGYEQYF
CDR3 length: 15
clone size: -
V gene: TRBV5-1
J gene: TRBJ2-7
D gene: TRBD1

CDR3 DNA: TGTGCCAGCAGCCCGACTGTCACCGGGGAGCTGTTTTTT
CDR3 protein: CASSPTVTGELFF
CDR3 length: 13
clone size: -
V gene: TRBV7-8
J gene: TRBJ2-2
D gene: -

CDR3 DNA: TGTGCCAGCAGAGATATGGGGGGCCGAAGGAACACCGGGGAGCTGTTTTTT
CDR3 protein: CASRDMGGRRNTGELFF
CDR3 length: 17
clone size: once
V gene: TRBV19
J gene: TRBJ2-2
D gene: -

CDR3 DNA: TGTGCCAGCAGCTTGGAGTCGGGTTTCGACGAGCAGTACTTC
CDR3 protein: CASSLESGFDEQYF
CDR3 length: 14
clone size: -
V gene: TRBV5-5
J gene: TRBJ2-7
D gene: -

CDR3 DNA: TGTGCCATCCGAGAGACACCTAACACCGGGGAGCTGTTTTTT
CDR3 protein: CAIRETPNTGELFF
CDR3 length: 14
clone size: -
V gene: TRBV10-3
J gene: TRBJ2-2
D gene: -

CDR3 DNA: TGTGCCAGCAGCCGAGGGGGGTTGACAGGCTTCGTTTCCTACGAGCAGTACTTC
CDR3 protein: CASSRGGLTGFVSYEQYF
CDR3 length: 18
clone size: -
V gene: TRBV11-2
J gene: TRBJ2-7
D gene: -

CDR3 DNA: TGCAGCGTGCGGCTCCGGGCCGGTAATGAAAAACTGTTTTTT
CDR3 protein: CSVRLRAGNEKLFF
CDR3 length: 14
clone size: few
V gene: TRBV29-1
J gene: TRBJ1-4
D gene: -

CDR3 DNA: TGCGCCAGCAGCCAAGAGGCGCAGGGGGCAGCTTTCTTT
CDR3 protein: CASSQEAQGAAFF
CDR3 length: 13
clone size: few
V gene: TRBV4-1
J gene: TRBJ1-1
D gene: TRBD1

CDR3 DNA: TGTGCCAGCAGCTTTGAGGGCTATGGCTACACCTTC
CDR3 protein: CASSFEGYGYTF
CDR3 length: 12
clone size: -
V gene: TRBV5-5
J gene: TRBJ1-2
D gene: -

CDR3 DNA: TGTGCCAGCAGCACAGACAGGGAAGGTTTCGGGGAAAAACTGTTTTTT
CDR3 protein: CASSTDREGFGEKLFF
CDR3 length: 16
clone size: -
V gene: TRBV11-2
J gene: TRBJ1-4
D gene: TRBD1

CDR3 DNA: TGTGCCAGCAGCGCCCGACAGGGACCTGAAGCTTTCTTT
CDR3 protein: CASSARQGPEAFF
CDR3 length: 13
clone size: once
V gene: TRBV5-4
J gene: TRBJ1-1
D gene: TRBD1

CDR3 DNA: TGCGCCAGCAGCCAAACGCGGCAGTACACAGATACGCAGTATTTT
CDR3 protein: CASSQTRQYTDTQYF
CDR3 length: 15
clone size: -
V gene: TRBV4-1
J gene: TRBJ2-3
D gene: -